This T cell receptor beta chain was found in a study of Ad26.COV2.S vaccination and SARS-CoV-2 variants. Study background: The COV1001 Ad26.COV2.S trial arm included the donor. Notes on the study in general: Spike-specific CD8+ and CD4+ T cell responses reportedly showed substantial breadth after vaccination. Possible underestimation of total T cell responses by the TCR breadth and depth analyses was noted.

This clone appeared a single time. Its antigen is still unknown. As to treatment: roughly 20 received Ad26.COV2.S at low or high dose, single or two shots; 5 received placebo; per-sample allocation not given. The study sampled participants on day 63 after the first vaccine or placebo injection. Trimming cost V 6 bases and J 3 bases; bases outside gene matches: 7. From germline, CDR1 is MGHDK and CDR2 SYGVNS. The CDR3 loop spans 14 amino acids. Assay used: immunoSEQ multiplex PCR; TCRdb lists only in-frame clones, some missing. This sample has more than 300,000 clones, with approximately 80% found just once.

The TCR was taken from a person between 18 and 60 years old who received the Ad26.COV2.S COVID-19 vaccine or a placebo. The source material was peripheral blood, sampled in a trial of Ad26.COV2.S vaccine versus placebo. The chain employs TRBV25-1 and TRBJ1-1; 7 nucleotides agree with TRBD1. The CDR3 region has the DNA TGTGCCAGCAGGGAGACAGGGTGGGACACTGAAGCTTTCTTT. Translation gives CASRETGWDTEAFF.